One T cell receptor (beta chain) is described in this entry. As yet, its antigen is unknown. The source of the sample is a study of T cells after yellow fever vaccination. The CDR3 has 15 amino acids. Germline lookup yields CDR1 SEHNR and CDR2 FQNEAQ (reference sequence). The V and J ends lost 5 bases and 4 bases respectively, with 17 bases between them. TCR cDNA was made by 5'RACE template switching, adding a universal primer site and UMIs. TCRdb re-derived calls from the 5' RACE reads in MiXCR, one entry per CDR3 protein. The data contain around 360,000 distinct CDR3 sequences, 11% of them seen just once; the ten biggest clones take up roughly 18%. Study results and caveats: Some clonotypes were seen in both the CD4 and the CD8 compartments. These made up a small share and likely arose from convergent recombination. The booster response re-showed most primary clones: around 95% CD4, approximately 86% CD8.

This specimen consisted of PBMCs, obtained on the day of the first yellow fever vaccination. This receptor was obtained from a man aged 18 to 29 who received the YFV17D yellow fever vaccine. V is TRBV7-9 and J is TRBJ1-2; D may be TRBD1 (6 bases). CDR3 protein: CASSPGGLGIYGYTF. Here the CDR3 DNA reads TGTGCCAGCAGCCCCGGGGGCCTCGGCATCTATGGCTACACCTTC.